These T cell receptor beta chains were read from a single sample in a study of blood T cell repertoires in COVID-19. Here immunoSEQ multiplex PCR was the method, and the copy in TCRdb shows in-frame clones only, minus some. The sample has approximately 320,000 clones, roughly 87% seen once. The sample was PBMCs or T cells enriched from blood (not recorded which). These receptors originate from a woman aged 18-29 years who had recovered from COVID-19. The conserved cysteine and the conserved F or W are not part of the CDR3 here. Clone size appears in some rows only: once, few, many, or a class for an expanded clone.

CDR3 | size | V
ASSLVGNEQF | . | TRBV7-6
ASSIEETSPSWGYT | . | TRBV19
ASTDRGGEKLF | . | TRBV5-1
ASSFPSGYNEQF | . | TRBV5-4
ASSPGQHNEQF | . | TRBV13
ASRGGRGSSYEQY | . | TRBV3-1/TRBV3-2
ASGKGTWRDRDEKLF | once | TRBV9
ASSSSRGRNEQF | . | TRBV5-6
AWSVRREEAF | . | TRBV30
ASRRTGRLYEQY | . | TRBV6-5
ASSEGGGSGSPLH | . | TRBV25-1
ASSSDRDPHETQY | . | TRBV7-9
ASNHRQGNTEAF | once | TRBV23-1
ASRPTPGLSFYEQY | . | TRBV27
ASSMSSGSRHYEQY | . | TRBV19
ASSQERRLAGYNEQF | . | TRBV14
ATENRENHYEQY | . | TRBV2
ASSLTGEYGYT | . | TRBV28
AWGRTGYEQY | . | TRBV30
SASPPSAGGYEKLF | . | TRBV20-1
ASSFGGRGNQPQH | . | TRBV28
ASRYQGGEKLF | . | TRBV27
ASSLSLAKNIQY | . | TRBV7-3
ASSLGQGGYT | . | TRBV12-3/TRBV12-4
SPEHSETQY | . | TRBV20-1
ASSPEGQGVYGYT | . | TRBV18
ASSAGDRDTGELF | . | TRBV5-4